This note documents a single T cell receptor (beta chain) sequence. This sample was included in a study of CD8 T cells in Susac syndrome. cDNA came from about 0.51 to 1 ug RNA primed by random hexamers. From the immunoSEQ multiplex PCR reads, TCRdb called clonotypes with MiXCR, one entry per CDR3 protein. Of around 140,000 distinct CDR3 sequences listed, just under 95% are singletons. The V and J ends lost 1 base and 5 bases respectively, with 17 bases between them. The length of the CDR3 is 17 residues. Germline V lookup: CDR1 LGHNA, CDR2 YSLEER. This TCR came from a human donor with Susac syndrome. Sample: CD4+ T cells from PBMCs. The chain is built from TRBV4-3 and TRBJ1-4; no reliable D call. This chain's CDR3 is CASSQAVRRSDNEKLFF. Here the CDR3 DNA reads TGCGCCAGCAGCCAAGCTGTCCGGAGGTCGGACAATGAAAAACTGTTTTTT.